The 22 T cell receptor beta chains reported below all come from one sample, sequenced in a study of cytomegalovirus exposure and HLA in healthy donors (TCRdb year 2017). The library was built by means of the immunoSEQ multiplex PCR assay. A mixture of 60 forward primers for TCR Vbeta segments and 13 reverse primers for TCR Jbeta segments was used in the multiplex PCR. TCRdb provides this immuneACCESS table in a form limited to in-frame rearrangements. Some clones are lacking; in checked studies, under half of them reflect an unresolved V gene, and why the rest are absent is not known. Counted in this sample were a few hundred thousand clones; about 83% of them appeared once. The top ten constitute roughly 10% of the sample. Sequenced sample: PBMCs. The source is a woman aged 45-65 years in good health and CMV-seropositive.

The CDR3 DNA follows: TGTGCCAGCAGCCGCTCAGCGGGCCCGGACACCGGGGAGCTGTTTTTT. Protein sequence: CASSRSAGPDTGELFF. This sequence joins TRBV9 and TRBJ2-2; a weak D match, TRBD2 (6 bases). The V end was cut by 4 bases, the J end by 3 bases, with 16 bases between. The germline V gene encodes CDR1 SGDLS and CDR2 YYNGEE. This CDR3 has 16 residues.

This chain links TRBV4-1 with TRBJ2-7; D uncertain. CDR1 is MGHRA, CDR2 YSYEKL, per germline. The CDR3 loop spans 16 amino acids. Trimming stripped 0 bases from V and 3 bases from J, with 15 bases between. CDR3 sequence reads: CASSQEYGTYYYEQYF. The CDR3 DNA reads TGCGCCAGCAGCCAAGAGTACGGAACCTACTACTACGAGCAGTACTTC.

The genes are TRBV7-7 and TRBJ2-2; 14 nucleotides agree with TRBD2. The CDR3 runs 17 residues. Looked up from germline, CDR1 is SSHAT and CDR2 is FNYEAQ (reference sequence). Trimming removed 5 bases from V and 5 bases from J; junction bases left unmatched: 7. The CDR3 bases are TGTGCCAGCAGCCCCGGACTAGCGGGGGGACAGACCGGGGAGCTGTTTTTT. Translation: CASSPGLAGGQTGELFF.

J is TRBJ1-6 and V is TRBV6-5; the match to TRBD1 covers 7 bases. Germline V gene lookup returns CDR1 MNHEY and CDR2 SVGAGI. Losses at the gene ends were 5 bases for V and 10 bases for J; bases not matched to a gene: 5. CDR3 size: 13 residues. This CDR3 reads CASSQNRGSPLHF. The CDR3 DNA reads TGTGCCAGCAGTCAGAACAGGGGCTCACCCCTCCACTTT.

This rearrangement joins TRBV19 to TRBJ2-5, with 11 bases fitting TRBD2. Trimming took 3 bases from V and 5 from J; bases not matched to a gene: 5. The CDR3 is 15 residues long. Germline values: CDR1 LNHDA, CDR2 SQIVND (reference sequence). The CDR3 DNA reads TGTGCCAGTAGTATTCTAGCGGGGGGCGAGGAGACCCAGTACTTC. It is translated as CASSILAGGEETQYF.

This chain connects TRBV19 to TRBJ1-1; D is unresolved. Germline values: CDR1 LNHDA, CDR2 SQIVND (reference sequence). This CDR3 contains 14 residues. V shed 3 bases and J shed 4 bases, with 12 bases lying between them. CDR3 loop: CASSIQEVATEAFF. The CDR3 DNA follows: TGTGCCAGTAGTATTCAGGAGGTGGCCACTGAAGCTTTCTTT.

V gene TRBV11-2 combines with J gene TRBJ2-7; D is perhaps TRBD2 (6 bases). The V gene lost 3 bases and the J gene lost 4 bases, with 13 bases spanning the gap. The CDR3 runs to 14 residues. Germline-derived CDR1 and CDR2 are SGHAT and FQNNGV. In DNA, the CDR3 is TGTGCCAGCAGCTTCGTGCGGGGCGGATACGAGCAGTACTTC. It encodes CASSFVRGGYEQYF.

The chain carries TRBV6-1 and TRBJ1-2; D perhaps matches TRBD1 (5 bases). The germline V and J ends were trimmed by 0 bases and 4 bases, with 24 bases remaining between them. CDR3 length: 19 amino acids. Per germline, CDR1 MNHNS and CDR2 SASEGT. CDR3 sequence reads: CASSEALLGRAPIAYGYTF. As DNA, the CDR3 is TGTGCCAGCAGTGAAGCGCTGTTGGGGCGCGCACCAATAGCCTATGGCTACACCTTC.

This chain joins TRBV19 and TRBJ2-3; D might be TRBD2 (6 bases). Trimming pared 2 bases from V and 8 bases from J, leaving 11 bases between. CDR3 size: 13 residues. Germline V lookup: CDR1 LNHDA, CDR2 SQIVND (reference sequence). Here the CDR3 reads CASSISPGGTQYF. In DNA, the CDR3 is TGTGCCAGTAGTATATCCCCCGGGGGTACGCAGTATTTT.

This chain uses TRBV28 with TRBJ2-5, with TRBD2 matching over 8 bases. CDR3 length: 15 amino acids. V dropped 7 bases and J dropped 5; count of bases not matched to a gene: 12. Germline lookup yields CDR1 MDHEN and CDR2 SYDVKM. The CDR3: CASKDGAGEEETQYF. CDR3 nucleotides: TGTGCCAGCAAAGATGGAGCGGGGGAGGAGGAGACCCAGTACTTC.

The chain couples TRBV19 to TRBJ2-7; TRBD2 aligns across 7 bases. This CDR3 has 15 residues. Germline V CDR1 and CDR2: LNHDA, SQIVND (reference sequence). Unmatched junction bases numbered 9, after V lost 3 bases and J lost 4 bases. The CDR3 protein is CASSIGPAGRYEQYF. DNA for the CDR3: TGTGCCAGTAGTATCGGCCCAGCGGGGCGATACGAGCAGTACTTC.

V usage is TRBV29-1 and J usage is TRBJ2-5; 7 nucleotides line up with TRBD1. The J segment lost 1 base and the V segment lost 2 bases, leaving 4 bases of the junction unmatched. The germline V gene encodes CDR1 SQVTM and CDR2 ANQGSEA. CDR3 length: 14 amino acids. CDR3 residues: CSVELGTVQETQYF. The CDR3 bases are TGCAGCGTTGAATTGGGGACAGTCCAAGAGACCCAGTACTTC.

The chain is built from TRBV2 and TRBJ1-3; a possible D gene is TRBD1 (6 bases). With 6 bases removed from V and 2 bases from J, the gap between germline ends came to 17 bases. The germline V gene has CDR1 SNHLY and CDR2 FYNNEI. The CDR3 has 16 residues. CDR3 sequence reads: CASSLHTGRAGNTIYF. Here the CDR3 DNA reads TGTGCCAGCAGCCTTCATACAGGGAGGGCTGGAAACACCATATATTTT. The full variable domain, in which reference TRBV2 and TRBJ1-3 provide the parts outside the CDR3, is EPEVTQTPSHQVTQMGQEVILRCVPISNHLYFYWYRQILGQKVEFLVSFYNNEISEKSEIFDDQFSVERPDGSNFTLKIRSTKLEDSAMYFCASSLHTGRAGNTIYFGEGSWLTVV.

This clone was seen once. V gene TRBV6-1 combines with J gene TRBJ1-5, with a tentative D call TRBD1 (6 bases). Trimming removed 9 bases from V and 6 bases from J, with 18 bases in between. The V gene's germline CDR1 is MNHNS and CDR2 SASEGT. The CDR3 runs 14 residues. In DNA, the CDR3 is TGTGCCAGTAGGACAAGGGGGGGGACTCAGCCCCAGCATTTT. This gives the protein CASRTRGGTQPQHF.

The chain recombines TRBV18 with TRBJ1-1, with a possible D match to TRBD1 (6 bases). Germline CDR1 reads KGHSH; CDR2 reads LQKENI. The germline V and J ends were trimmed by 4 bases and 3 bases, with 12 bases remaining between them. This CDR3 contains 14 residues. DNA for the CDR3: TGTGCCAGCTCACGCGAGGGGGTCCACACTGAAGCTTTCTTT. Translated: CASSREGVHTEAFF.

This clone has just one count. The chain is built from TRBV7-9 and TRBJ1-3; 7 bases fit TRBD1. CDR1 is SEHNR and CDR2 is FQNEAQ in the germline V gene (reference sequence). Trimming cost V 6 bases and J 0 bases; bases outside gene matches: 8. The CDR3 runs to 16 residues. The CDR3 DNA sequence: TGTGCCAGCAGTCCGAAGACAGGGAGCTCTGGAAACACCATATATTTT. This gives the protein CASSPKTGSSGNTIYF. Full variable domain (missing parts from reference TRBV7-9 and TRBJ1-3): DTGVSQNPRHKITKRGQNVTFRCDPISEHNRLYWYRQTLGQGPEFLTYFQNEAQLEKSRLLSDRFSAERPKGSFSTLEIQRTEQGDSAMYLCASSPKTGSSGNTIYFGEGSWLTVV.

This clone appeared a few times. This chain joins TRBV28 and TRBJ2-3; 7 nucleotides align to TRBD2. V gave up 6 bases and J gave up 2 bases; unmatched junction bases: 8. This CDR3 spans 15 amino acids. Germline V gene lookup returns CDR1 MDHEN and CDR2 SYDVKM. In DNA, the CDR3 is TGTGCCAGCAGCCACGGCGGGGGTTCCACAGATACGCAGTATTTT. Its translation: CASSHGGGSTDTQYF.

The chain recombines TRBV2 with TRBJ1-1, with TRBD1 matching over 7 bases. There are 15 residues in the CDR3. CDR1 and CDR2 (germline): SNHLY, FYNNEI. V dropped 7 bases and J dropped 6; count of bases not matched to a gene: 14. The DNA for the CDR3 is TGTGCCAGCACTCGGGACAGCGGACAGTCTGCTGAAGCTTTCTTT. Its translation is CASTRDSGQSAEAFF.

This chain links TRBV10-1 with TRBJ2-7; TRBD1 matches 8 bases. Unmatched junction bases numbered 6, after V lost 7 bases and J lost 4 bases. Germline CDR1 is WNHNN and CDR2 is SYGVQD (reference sequence). The CDR3 runs 13 residues. This CDR3 reads CASTGQAKYEQYF. The CDR3 DNA sequence: TGCGCCAGCACGGGACAGGCCAAGTACGAGCAGTACTTC.

The chain links TRBV9 to TRBJ2-2; D unclear. The V end lost 3 bases, the J end lost 4 bases, and 10 bases lay between the germline ends. CDR1 is SGDLS and CDR2 is YYNGEE in the germline V gene. The CDR3 is 14 amino acids. The CDR3 region is CASSALSSTGELFF. The CDR3, as DNA: TGTGCCAGCAGCGCCCTCTCTAGCACCGGGGAGCTGTTTTTT.

This clone was recorded a few times. This rearrangement joins TRBV5-1 to TRBJ2-7, with D possibly TRBD2 on 5 matching bases. The CDR3 contains 13 residues. V was cut by 4 bases and J by 3 bases, with 11 bases left in between. Germline V gene lookup returns CDR1 SGHRS and CDR2 YFSETQ. Here the CDR3 reads CASSTRSDYEQYF. The CDR3 nucleotides read TGCGCCAGCAGCACACGTAGCGACTACGAGCAGTACTTC.

The genes are TRBV5-8 and TRBJ2-7, with a possible D match to TRBD1 (6 bases). CDR1 and CDR2 from the germline V gene are SGHTS and YDEGEE. The CDR3 is made up of 12 amino acids. Deletions cut 4 bases from V and 6 bases from J, with 11 bases between. CDR3 in amino acids: CASSQDSSEQYF. DNA of the CDR3: TGTGCCAGCAGCCAGGACAGTTCCGAGCAGTACTTC.